What follows are 21 T cell receptor beta chains derived from one specimen sequenced in a study of CD8 T cells in Susac syndrome. Random hexamers were used to reverse transcribe roughly 0.5 to 1 ug of RNA. TCRdb recomputed calls from the immunoSEQ multiplex PCR reads with MiXCR, one row per CDR3 protein. The sample carries under 200,000 distinct CDR3 sequences, around 95% recorded once. The sample taken for sequencing was CD4+ T cells from PBMCs. These receptors were collected from a human donor with Susac syndrome.

This chain uses TRBV2 with TRBJ2-5, with D possibly TRBD1 on 6 matching bases. Germline CDR1 is SNHLY and CDR2 is FYNNEI. The CDR3 consists of 14 residues. The V end was cut by 5 bases, the J end by 4 bases, with 14 bases between. CDR3 in amino acids: CASSLGARAETQYF. The CDR3 coding sequence is TGTGCCAGCAGTCTGGGGGCGCGAGCAGAGACCCAGTACTTC.

The rearrangement joins TRBV20-1 to TRBJ2-3, with TRBD2 as a possible D gene (6 bases). The CDR3 is 14 residues long. Germline values: CDR1 DFQATT, CDR2 SNEGSKA (reference sequence). With 0 bases removed from V and 0 bases from J, the gap between germline ends came to 7 bases. The CDR3 DNA follows: TGCAGTGCTAGAGATAGCGGTAGCACAGATACGCAGTATTTT. This gives the protein CSARDSGSTDTQYF.

CDR3 sequence: CASRGYDYGYTF. The CDR3 DNA reads TGTGCCAGCAGGGGATACGACTATGGCTACACCTTC. This chain connects TRBV25-1 to TRBJ1-2; unclear D gene. This CDR3 is 12 amino acids long. Deletions cut 6 bases from V and 3 bases from J, with 8 bases between. Germline V gene sequence: CDR1 MGHDK, CDR2 SYGVNS.

This clonotype appeared a single time. This chain links TRBV4-2 with TRBJ2-3, with no clear D. This CDR3 has 15 residues. CDR1 is LGHNA and CDR2 is YNFKEQ in the germline V gene. Trimming took 0 bases from V and 3 from J, leaving 10 bases between them. CDR3 DNA sequence: TGTGCCAGCAGCCAAGATTTAGGATTTACAGATACGCAGTATTTT. Its protein product is CASSQDLGFTDTQYF.

The rearrangement links TRBV20-1 to TRBJ2-2; 10 bases align to TRBD1. This CDR3 contains 13 residues. Unmatched junction bases numbered 3, after V lost 7 bases and J lost 4 bases. The germline gives CDR1 DFQATT, CDR2 SNEGSKA (reference sequence). CDR3 DNA: TGCAGTGTCGACAGGGGGCCCACCGGGGAGCTGTTTTTT. Translated, it gives CSVDRGPTGELFF.

The chain links TRBV7-2 to TRBJ1-2; 8 bases fit TRBD1. CDR3 length equals 14 residues. Trimming cost V 3 bases and J 3 bases; bases outside gene matches: 3. Germline assignment: CDR1 SGHTA and CDR2 FQGNSA. The CDR3: CASSFRQGYYGYTF. For the CDR3, the DNA is TGTGCCAGCAGCTTTCGACAGGGGTACTATGGCTACACCTTC.

The chain uses TRBV11-2 and TRBJ1-5; 9 bases line up with TRBD1. Germline CDR1 is SGHAT and CDR2 is FQNNGV. The V and J ends lost 4 bases and 5 bases, in that order; junction bases with no gene match: 9. The CDR3 runs to 16 residues. CDR3 DNA sequence: TGTGCCAGCAGCTCGGGCGGGACAGGGAATCATCAGCCCCAGCATTTT. It translates to CASSSGGTGNHQPQHF.

The chain employs TRBV7-8 and TRBJ1-1; 7 positions agree with TRBD1. Germline CDR1 SGHVS, CDR2 FQNEAQ. This CDR3 is built from 14 residues. The trim removed 0 bases at V and 5 bases at J, leaving 3 bases unmatched. The CDR3 coding sequence is TGTGCCAGCAGCTTAGCTAGCAGGGGGACTGAAGCTTTCTTT. It is translated as CASSLASRGTEAFF.

CDR3: CSARARMAGALRETQYF. In DNA form, the CDR3 reads TGCAGTGCTAGAGCCCGTATGGCGGGGGCCCTCCGAGAGACCCAGTACTTC. The chain recombines TRBV20-1 with TRBJ2-5, with a tentative D call TRBD2 (7 bases). CDR1 is DFQATT and CDR2 is SNEGSKA in the germline V gene (reference sequence). The CDR3 spans 17 residues. Trimming took 1 base from V and 4 from J, leaving 22 bases between them.

The V and J genes are TRBV30 and TRBJ1-1; D unclear. The germline gives CDR1 GTSNPN, CDR2 SVGIG (reference sequence). Trimming stripped 7 bases from V and 5 bases from J, with 11 bases between. CDR3 size: 11 residues. The chain's CDR3 is CALEEDTEAFF. In DNA form, the CDR3 reads TGTGCCTTGGAGGAGGATACTGAAGCTTTCTTT.

The chain links TRBV15 to TRBJ1-2; weak D call: TRBD1 (6 bases). In germline, CDR1 is LNHNV, CDR2 YYDKDF (reference sequence). The CDR3 covers 15 residues. Trimming removed 4 bases at V and 8 bases at J, with 20 bases between. CDR3 bases: TGTGCCACCAGCATGAGGACAGTGTCCCTGGTGGGCTACACCTTC. Protein sequence: CATSMRTVSLVGYTF.

The genes are TRBV29-1 and TRBJ2-7; a weak D match, TRBD1 (6 bases). Germline V gene lookup returns CDR1 SQVTM and CDR2 ANQGSEA. The CDR3 length is 15 residues. V lost 8 bases and J 0 bases, leaving 20 bases between the germline ends. This CDR3 reads CSHGPDRFHSYEQYV. CDR3 in DNA: TGCAGCCACGGACCCGACAGGTTTCACTCCTACGAGCAGTACGTC.

This clonotype was seen only once. The chain links TRBV20-1 to TRBJ2-7; D could derive from TRBD1 or TRBD2 (5 bases each). CDR1 and CDR2 from the germline V gene are DFQATT and SNEGSKA (reference sequence). V gave up 3 bases and J gave up 2 bases, with 14 bases separating them. This CDR3 is built from 14 residues. CDR3 region: CSASGLGDPYEQYF. CDR3 in DNA: TGCAGTGCTAGTGGGTTAGGGGACCCCTACGAGCAGTACTTC.

This rearrangement joins TRBV9 to TRBJ2-3; D is undetermined. Germline CDR1 is SGDLS and CDR2 is YYNGEE. V was trimmed by 2 bases and J by 6 bases, leaving 7 bases between them. The CDR3 covers 12 residues. The CDR3 DNA is TGTGCCAGCAGCGTTTCTGGGGATACGCAGTATTTT. This gives the protein CASSVSGDTQYF.

This rearrangement joins TRBV15 to TRBJ1-2, with D tentatively TRBD1 (6 bases). The CDR3 runs 12 residues. Trimming cost V 0 bases and J 7 bases, with 6 bases left between them. Per the germline V gene, CDR1 is LNHNV and CDR2 is YYDKDF (reference sequence). Written as DNA, the CDR3 is TGTGCCACCAGCAGAGACAGGGGTGGCTACACCTTC. This gives the protein CATSRDRGGYTF.

The chain carries TRBV7-2 and TRBJ2-5; D is perhaps TRBD1 or TRBD2 (5 bases each). This CDR3 has 13 amino acids. The germline V and J ends were trimmed by 1 base and 7 bases, with 10 bases remaining between them. Germline V gene data show CDR1 as SGHTA and CDR2 as FQGNSA. The CDR3 here is CASSLDQGVTQYF. The CDR3 nucleotides are TGTGCCAGCAGCTTAGATCAGGGAGTGACCCAGTACTTC.

CDR3 sequence reads: CASNRYPGAANPYEQYF. CDR3 DNA: TGTGCCAGCAATCGCTACCCGGGGGCAGCCAACCCCTACGAGCAGTACTTC. The rearrangement links TRBV12-3 or TRBV12-4 to TRBJ2-7, with D perhaps assigned TRBD1 or TRBD2 (6 bases each). V gave up 7 bases and J gave up 2 bases, with 24 bases separating them. The CDR3 extends over 17 amino acids.

V usage is TRBV18 and J usage is TRBJ1-1; D is unresolved. The ends were cut back, 2 bases at V and 1 base at J, with 5 bases in the middle. CDR1 is KGHSH and CDR2 is LQKENI in the germline V gene. CDR3 length equals 13 residues. CDR3 region: CASSPMENTEAFF. CDR3 in DNA: TGTGCCAGCTCACCAATGGAGAACACTGAAGCTTTCTTT.

The chain links TRBV7-3 to TRBJ2-1; a possible D gene is TRBD2 (6 bases). The CDR3 runs 14 residues. V lost 3 bases to trimming and J lost 5 bases, with 11 bases between them. Germline loops: CDR1 SGHTA, CDR2 FQGTGA. The CDR3 protein is CASSFRLEHNEQFF. DNA of the CDR3: TGTGCCAGCAGCTTCCGACTAGAACACAATGAGCAGTTCTTC.

The V call is TRBV7-2, the J call TRBJ1-2; D might be TRBD1 (6 bases). CDR3 length: 15 residues. Per germline, CDR1 SGHTA and CDR2 FQGNSA. V dropped 5 bases and J dropped 3 bases, with 16 bases sitting between them. CDR3 DNA: TGTGCCAGCAGCCTAAGGACAGATGCGCACTATGGCTACACCTTC. Protein: CASSLRTDAHYGYTF.

This rearrangement joins TRBV20-1 to TRBJ2-3; D not certain. This CDR3 has 10 residues. Germline V CDR1 and CDR2: DFQATT, SNEGSKA (reference sequence). Trimming left V 6 bases short and J 2 bases short, with 3 bases between. Here the CDR3 reads CSANTDTQYF. The CDR3 DNA reads as TGCAGTGCCAACACAGATACGCAGTATTTT.